The 10 T cell receptor beta chains given below trace back to one sample, sequenced in a study of T cells in women clearing cervical HPV infection (dated by TCRdb to 2016 to 2018). The receptor library was made with the immunoSEQ multiplex PCR assay. Entries here come from immuneACCESS through TCRdb and include only in-frame sequences with V and J called. Some clones fail to appear in such tables; in the studies checked, an unresolved V gene covers under half of the shortfall, and the cause of the remainder is unknown. This sample's table carries roughly 38,000 clones. The ten largest make up 6% to 6.5% of the sample. Sequences were obtained from blood buffy coat. The receptors originated from a woman aged 18-70 years with a cervical HPV16 infection that either progressed to CIN3+ or cleared (not recorded which).

About this clone itself: The read terminates 3 residues before the CDR3 end, so the remaining end is supplied by the germline J gene. The chain joins TRBV7-9 to TRBJ2-2, with D uncertain. The CDR3 has 12 amino acids. Germline values: CDR1 SEHNR, CDR2 FQNEAQ (reference sequence). The V and J ends lost 7 bases and 5 bases respectively, with 8 bases between them. The chain's CDR3 is CASNRFTGELFF. CDR3 bases read: TGTGCCAGCAACAGATTTACCGGGGAG.

In regard to this clone: Read data end 3 residues before the CDR3 end; the end is taken from the germline J gene. J is TRBJ1-4 and V is TRBV2, with a possible D match to TRBD1 (6 bases). From germline, CDR1 is SNHLY and CDR2 FYNNEI. The CDR3 runs 12 residues. CDR3 DNA, as far as it was read: TGTGCCAGCTCCGGGACAAATTCACCA. Protein product: CASSGTNSP. The CDR3 in full is CASSGTNSPLFF.

With regard to this clone: The observed sequence ends 3 residues before the CDR3 terminus, with the missing tail filled in from the germline J gene. The chain is built from TRBV5-1 and TRBJ1-1, with 7 bases identical to TRBD1. The ends lost 4 bases at V and 3 bases at J; junction bases unmatched: 6. The length of the CDR3 is 14 residues. Germline assignment: CDR1 SGHRS and CDR2 YFSETQ. CDR3 in amino acids: CASSPGTVYTEAFF. The CDR3 DNA, read in part, is TGCGCCAGCAGCCCCGGGACAGTCTACACTGAA.

In regard to this clone: The sequence runs out 3 residues before the end of the CDR3; the remainder is reconstructed from the germline J gene. This chain uses TRBV29-1 with TRBJ1-2; maybe TRBD1 (5 bases). Germline CDR1 and CDR2: SQVTM and ANQGSEA. The V end was cut by 0 bases, the J end by 6 bases, with 11 bases between. The CDR3 is made up of 13 amino acids. CDR3 DNA, as far as it was read: TGCAGCGTTGAAGATCCAGGGAACAATGGC. Its protein product is CSVEDPGNNG. The complete CDR3 reads CSVEDPGNNGYTF.

The part of the CDR3 DNA that was read is TGTGCCAGTGCGGGTGAA. Residues: CASAGE. The whole CDR3 protein reads CASAGEAFF. The rearrangement links TRBV19 to TRBJ1-1; no firm D call. Read sequence stops 3 residues before the CDR3 end, and the germline J gene provides the missing end. The V gene lost 8 bases and the J gene lost 7 bases, with 5 bases spanning the gap. This CDR3 has 9 amino acids. CDR1 is LNHDA and CDR2 is SQIVND in the germline V gene (reference sequence).

Judged by frequency, this clone is medium-sized. The observed sequence ends 3 residues before the CDR3 terminus, with the missing tail filled in from the germline J gene. The V call is TRBV20-1, the J call TRBJ2-3; no firm D call. Germline V lookup: CDR1 DFQATT, CDR2 SNEGSKA (reference sequence). This CDR3 contains 15 residues. V lost 2 bases, J lost 0 bases, and 12 bases lay in between. Incomplete CDR3 DNA: TGCAGTGCTAGAAATTCTCTAACGAGCACAGATACG. Amino acids: CSARNSLTSTDT. The full-length CDR3 reads as CSARNSLTSTDTQYF.

The sequenced part of the CDR3 DNA is TGCAGTGCTAGTTCCCCAGGCGGGAGGACGCAAGAGACC. Translating it yields CSASSPGGRTQET. The whole CDR3 is CSASSPGGRTQETQYF. The rearrangement links TRBV20-1 to TRBJ2-5; 8 bases match TRBD2. The read finishes 3 residues shy of the CDR3 end, and the germline J gene is used to complete it. This CDR3 contains 16 residues. V shed 3 bases and J 2 bases; nucleotides not matched to a gene: 11. Germline lookup yields CDR1 DFQATT and CDR2 SNEGSKA (reference sequence).

About this clone itself: The read is 3 residues too short to cover the CDR3 end, so that end is filled in from the germline J gene. The rearrangement links TRBV6-2 or TRBV6-3 to TRBJ1-2, with D maybe TRBD1 (6 bases). The CDR3 sequence is 14 residues long. CDR1 and CDR2 from the germline V gene are MNHEY and SVGEGT. Here the CDR3 reads CASTLGGPPYDYTF. The sequenced CDR3 bases are TGTGCCAGCACCCTAGGGGGACCTCCCTACGAC.

With regard to this clone: Sequencing ends 3 residues short of the CDR3 end; the germline J gene provides the rest. The chain couples TRBV5-1 to TRBJ2-2; 11 bases map to TRBD1. From germline, CDR1 is SGHRS and CDR2 YFSETQ. The V segment lost 3 bases and the J segment 2 bases; nucleotides outside the gene matches: 6. This CDR3 region has 17 residues. The part of the CDR3 DNA that was read is TGCGCCAGCAGCTCGTCCGGGACAGGGGGTAACACCGGGGAG. Translated, it gives CASSSSGTGGNTGE. The CDR3 reads in full as CASSSSGTGGNTGELFF.

Note on this clone: Sequencing ends 3 residues short of the CDR3 end; the germline J gene provides the rest. The chain carries TRBV20-1 and TRBJ2-3; a weak D match, TRBD1 (5 bases). This CDR3 is 16 amino acids long. Deletions cut 5 bases from V and 0 bases from J, with 18 bases between. CDR1 is DFQATT, CDR2 SNEGSKA, per germline (reference sequence). CDR3 sequence: CSALRAGMISTDTQYF. The CDR3 bases that were read are TGCAGTGCTCTCAGGGCAGGGATGATAAGCACAGATACG.